This T cell receptor beta chain was identified during a study of T cells in Graves' hyperthyroidism and ophthalmopathy. Study-level background: Blood was drawn when the patient was first diagnosed and still untreated. Study findings and constraints: Among clonotypes expanded in thyroid above 0.001, most were also found in blood.

The CDR3 regions of TCR beta were amplified from RNA transcripts. The HTBI primer set drove a first-round RT-PCR of the TCR CDR3. Each CDR3 protein is one row after TCRdb ran MiXCR on the multiplex PCR reads. The table shows about 210,000 distinct CDR3 sequences, with 17% occurring only once. The CDR3 runs 13 residues. Germline V gene sequence: CDR1 WSHSY, CDR2 SAAADI. V lost 8 bases to trimming and J lost 6 bases, with 17 bases between them. No progression to ophthalmopathy during 18 months of follow-up defined stable disease. Fresh 10 ml peripheral blood yielded PBMCs. Details on this clonotype: The antigen is not known. A read error may explain this, as a much larger clone is one base away.

The chain combines TRBV10-2 with TRBJ2-7; a weak D match, TRBD2 (5 bases). The sample taken for sequencing was blood. This clonotype was obtained from a man aged 50 or older with Graves' hyperthyroidism. The CDR3 here is CASRRQPGGEQYF. The CDR3 DNA is TGCGCCAGCCGGCGGCAGCCAGGAGGCGAGCAGTACTTC.